The 21 T cell receptor beta chains below come from one sample, sequenced in a study of blood T cell repertoires in COVID-19. TCRdb's table, derived via immunoSEQ multiplex PCR, lists solely in-frame clones and lacks some. The profile shows roughly 380,000 clones, 70% to 90% of them singletons. Sequenced input: peripheral blood. These receptor sequences come from a middle-aged woman with COVID-19, enrolled during active disease.

This rearrangement joins TRBV3-1 (or the pseudogene TRBV3-2) to TRBJ2-2; D is perhaps TRBD2 (5 bases). This CDR3 region has 17 residues. Between the trimmed V and J ends, which lost 0 bases and 0 bases, there was a span of 11 bases. Germline V gene lookup returns CDR1 LGHDT and CDR2 YNNKEL (reference sequence). As DNA, the CDR3 is TGTGCCAGCAGCCAAGACCCCAGCGGCACGAACACCGGGGAGCTGTTTTTT. This translates into CASSQDPSGTNTGELFF.

This clone has just a few counts. This chain joins TRBV6-6 and TRBJ2-7; 8 bases are shared with TRBD1. Germline CDR1 and CDR2: MNHNY and SVGAGI (reference sequence). V dropped 4 bases and J dropped 2; count of bases not matched to a gene: 10. This CDR3 region has 16 residues. The CDR3 loop reads CASSFDRGPFPYEQYF. In DNA, the CDR3 is TGTGCCAGCAGTTTCGACAGGGGCCCCTTCCCCTACGAGCAGTACTTC.

In its sample, this clone was seen a few times. The chain uses TRBV15 and TRBJ1-2, with D unresolved. The length of the CDR3 is 14 residues. Trimming left V 1 base short and J 8 bases short, with 14 bases between. Germline V lookup: CDR1 LNHNV, CDR2 YYDKDF (reference sequence). Here the CDR3 reads CATSRGKVGGGYTF. As DNA, the CDR3 is TGTGCCACCAGCAGAGGAAAGGTCGGCGGGGGCTACACCTTC.

The rearrangement uses TRBV30 and TRBJ1-2; a possible D gene is TRBD1 (5 bases). The germline gives CDR1 GTSNPN, CDR2 SVGIG (reference sequence). V was pared by 0 bases and J by 8 bases, with 19 bases between. The CDR3 is made up of 15 amino acids. The CDR3 DNA sequence: TGTGCCTGGAGTGTAAAGGGTGGGCAGGGTAAAGGCTACACCTTC. Protein sequence: CAWSVKGGQGKGYTF. Using reference TRBV30 and TRBJ1-2 for the parts outside the CDR3, the full variable domain is SQTIHQWPATLVQPVGSPLSLECTVEGTSNPNLYWYRQAAGRGLQLLFYSVGIGQISSEVPQNLSASRPQDRQFILSSKKLLLSDSGFYLCAWSVKGGQGKGYTFGSGTRLTVV.

This rearrangement joins TRBV6-6 to TRBJ2-7; the D gene is possibly TRBD2 (6 bases). V lost 6 bases to trimming and J lost 2 bases, with 8 bases between them. This CDR3 spans 12 amino acids. Germline V gives CDR1 MNHNY, CDR2 SVGAGI (reference sequence). The CDR3 bases are TGTGCCAGCAGCAGGGAGGCCTACGAGCAGTACTTC. Protein: CASSREAYEQYF.

The chain is built from TRBV6-2 or TRBV6-3 and TRBJ2-3; 7 bases are shared with TRBD2. Unmatched junction bases numbered 16, after V lost 5 bases and J lost 2 bases. Germline loops: CDR1 MNHEY, CDR2 SVGEGT. The CDR3 is 18 amino acids. The CDR3 sequence: CASSLPASGRLYTDTQYF. DNA for the CDR3: TGTGCCAGCAGTCTGCCCGCTAGCGGACGACTCTACACAGATACGCAGTATTTT.

The V and J genes are TRBV7-2 and TRBJ2-3; TRBD1 matches 8 bases. CDR1 is SGHTA, CDR2 FQGNSA, per germline. Trimming removed 6 bases from V and 6 bases from J; junction bases left unmatched: 8. The CDR3 runs 14 residues. The CDR3 loop reads CASRAGGIGDTQYF. CDR3 DNA: TGTGCCAGCAGAGCAGGGGGCATCGGGGATACGCAGTATTTT.

This clone was recorded once. V is TRBV4-3 and J is TRBJ1-2, with D uncertain. The CDR3 runs to 15 residues. The germline V and J ends were trimmed by 0 bases and 2 bases, with 10 bases remaining between them. Germline V CDR1 and CDR2: LGHNA, YSLEER. CDR3 DNA sequence: TGCGCCAGCAGCCAAGATCAGAACATGAACTATGGCTACACCTTC. This translates into CASSQDQNMNYGYTF.

The chain carries TRBV4-3 and TRBJ1-3; no clear D. Germline loops: CDR1 LGHNA, CDR2 YSLEER. The V end was cut by 0 bases, the J end by 7 bases, with 10 bases between. The CDR3 has 14 amino acids. In nucleotides, the CDR3 is TGCGCCAGCAGCCAAGAAGGCGGAGAGAACACCATATATTTT. This encodes CASSQEGGENTIYF.

The chain employs TRBV7-9 and TRBJ2-3; 11 bases map to TRBD2. V trimming: 3 bases; J trimming: 4 bases; junction bases outside the gene matches: 12. Germline V CDR1 and CDR2: SEHNR, FQNEAQ (reference sequence). This CDR3 is built from 18 residues. CDR3 residues: CASSFQVGTSGVSDTQYF. In DNA, the CDR3 is TGTGCCAGCAGCTTTCAGGTCGGGACTAGCGGTGTCTCAGATACGCAGTATTTT.

This chain uses TRBV14 with TRBJ2-7, with TRBD1 matching 9 bases. The CDR3 has 16 residues. The ends lost 4 bases at V and 4 bases at J; junction bases unmatched: 11. Germline CDR1 is SGHDN and CDR2 is FVKESK. CDR3 sequence: CASSRLVRDRVYEQYF. CDR3 nucleotides: TGTGCCAGCAGCCGACTCGTCCGGGACAGGGTATACGAGCAGTACTTC.

This clone was observed once. This chain uses TRBV6-5 with TRBJ1-3; D not resolved. The CDR3 is made up of 13 amino acids. Germline V gene sequence: CDR1 MNHEY, CDR2 SVGAGI. V was cut by 7 bases and J by 2 bases, with 9 bases left in between. DNA for the CDR3: TGTGCCAGCACGAAGGAGGCTGGAAACACCATATATTTT. Its protein is CASTKEAGNTIYF.

The chain joins TRBV5-4 to TRBJ2-3, with TRBD1 as a possible D gene (5 bases). Trimming took 3 bases from V and 9 from J, leaving 26 bases between them. The CDR3 runs 17 residues. Germline V gene data show CDR1 as SGHNT and CDR2 as YYREEE (reference sequence). The CDR3, as DNA: TGTGCCAGCAGCTCATTACTTCGACAGCTTACGAGCCGCACGCAGTATTTT. Translation: CASSSLLRQLTSRTQYF.

This sequence joins TRBV5-5 and TRBJ2-7, with TRBD1 matching over 8 bases. CDR1 SGHKS and CDR2 YYEKEE come from the germline V gene (reference sequence). J gave up 5 bases and V 3 bases, and 13 bases lay outside the gene matches. This CDR3 is built from 16 residues. The chain's CDR3 is CASSSQPGGQINEQYF. In nucleotides, the CDR3 is TGTGCCAGCAGCTCACAGCCAGGGGGCCAGATTAACGAGCAGTACTTC.

The genes are TRBV18 and TRBJ2-5, with D possibly matching TRBD1 (5 bases). Germline CDR1 and CDR2: KGHSH and LQKENI. The CDR3 extends over 13 amino acids. Trimming removed 2 bases from V and 4 bases from J, with 8 bases in between. CDR3 in DNA: TGTGCCAGCTCACCAGCAGGGTTAGAGACCCAGTACTTC. Translated, it gives CASSPAGLETQYF.

The rearrangement joins TRBV29-1 to TRBJ2-3; TRBD2 aligns across 11 bases. CDR1 SQVTM and CDR2 ANQGSEA come from the germline V gene. The CDR3 has 14 residues. With V trimmed by 6 bases and J by 0 bases, 2 bases remained unmatched. CDR3: CSVRTSGSTDTQYF. The CDR3 coding sequence is TGCAGCGTAAGGACTAGCGGGAGCACAGATACGCAGTATTTT.

This chain uses TRBV27 with TRBJ1-4; tentatively, D is TRBD1 (6 bases). The CDR3 is made up of 14 amino acids. Trimming pared 3 bases from V and 5 bases from J, leaving 10 bases between. Germline values: CDR1 MNHEY, CDR2 SMNVEV (reference sequence). For the CDR3, the DNA is TGTGCCAGCAGTTTTGGGACAAAAAATGAAAAACTGTTTTTT. Its protein product is CASSFGTKNEKLFF.

Concerning this clone itself: The junction departs from the called germline gene at one end, perhaps through a read error. This sequence joins TRBV27 and TRBJ1-1; D gene unclear. CDR1 MNHEY and CDR2 SMNVEV come from the germline V gene (reference sequence). The CDR3 loop spans 13 amino acids. The CDR3 DNA reads as TGTACCAGCAGTTTAATGGGAGGCACTGAAGCTTTCTTT. This encodes CTSSLMGGTEAFF.

The V call is TRBV5-1, the J call TRBJ1-2, with a weak D call TRBD1 (6 bases). Germline loops: CDR1 SGHRS, CDR2 YFSETQ. CDR3 length equals 13 residues. The V end lost 4 bases, the J end lost 1 base, and 8 bases lay between the germline ends. The CDR3 protein is CASSTDSNYGYTF. The CDR3 DNA is TGCGCCAGCAGCACGGACAGTAACTATGGCTACACCTTC.

The chain has TRBV2 and TRBJ1-1; 8 bases map to TRBD1. Germline V gene lookup returns CDR1 SNHLY and CDR2 FYNNEI. Trimming removed 5 bases from V and 8 bases from J; junction bases left unmatched: 7. The CDR3 sequence is 13 residues long. CDR3 coding DNA: TGTGCCAGCAGTAAAGACAGGGGCCCCGAAGCTTTCTTT. Residues: CASSKDRGPEAFF.

The chain employs TRBV9 and TRBJ1-2, with D unclear. CDR1 is SGDLS and CDR2 is YYNGEE in the germline V gene. CDR3 length equals 13 residues. The germline V and J ends were trimmed by 0 bases and 7 bases, with 10 bases remaining between them. The CDR3 is CASSVGRAGGYTF. Written as DNA, the CDR3 is TGTGCCAGCAGCGTAGGGAGGGCCGGTGGCTACACCTTC.